Given below is one TCR beta chain in context. Its antigen remains unidentified. The data were taken from a study of T cells after yellow fever vaccination. The study's findings and limits: The booster response re-showed most primary clones: approximately 97% CD4, almost 90% CD8.

TCRdb fed the 5' RACE reads into MiXCR, producing one record per CDR3 protein. Among a few hundred thousand distinct CDR3 sequences listed, 5.2% were seen once. The receptor was derived from a man between 18 and 29 years old who received the YFV17D yellow fever vaccine. Source: CD4+ T cells sorted from PBMCs, taken on the day of the yellow fever booster vaccination.

The CDR3 DNA is TGCGCCAGCAGCTGGACAGGAACCGAGACCCAGTACTTC. Protein sequence: CASSWTGTETQYF. The V call is TRBV5-1, the J call TRBJ2-5; TRBD1 matches at 7 bases. With 3 bases clipped from V and 5 bases from J, the junction kept 4 bases outside the gene matches. The CDR3 consists of 13 residues. CDR1 is SGHRS, CDR2 YFSETQ, per germline. The entire variable domain, with the rest obtained from reference TRBV5-1 and TRBJ2-5, is as follows: KAGVTQTPRYLIKTRGQQVTLSCSPISGHRSVSWYQQTPGQGLQFLFEYFSETQRNKGNFPGRFSGRQFSNSRSEMNVSTLELGDSALYLCASSWTGTETQYFGPGTRLLVL.